The text below deals with one T cell receptor (beta chain). Germline values: CDR1 LNHDA, CDR2 SQIVND (reference sequence). Trimming took off 7 bases at V and 5 bases at J, with 17 bases between the two ends. The CDR3 consists of 15 residues. Method: immunoSEQ multiplex PCR; TCRdb's copy keeps in-frame clones and lacks some. This table holds about 95,000 clones, roughly 84% found once. The data were taken from a study of OX40 agonist ivuxolimab in advanced cancers. On the study more broadly: Each patient was given ivuxolimab into a vein every 2 weeks, at 0.01 to 10 mg/kg. Melanoma, hepatocellular carcinoma, head and neck or renal cell cancer occurred in dose-escalation patients. Eligibility rules accepted prior anti-PD-1, anti-PD-L1 or anti-CTLA-4 therapy, and around 38% had some.

The receptor comes from an adult with an advanced solid tumor such as melanoma, head and neck, liver or kidney cancer. Material: CD4+ or CD8+ T cells sorted from blood, obtained in a trial of the OX40 agonist ivuxolimab. The rearrangement links TRBV19 to TRBJ1-4; the D gene is possibly TRBD1 (5 bases). The CDR3 DNA sequence: TGTGCCAGTACCATTCCCGGGACGCGGAATGAAAAACTGTTTTTT. Its translation is CASTIPGTRNEKLFF.